The sample holds many counts of the clone carrying this T cell receptor beta chain. Its specificity is not known. These data come from a study of regulatory T cells in long-lasting Graves disease. Across the study: Graves' disease counted as persistent after over 5 years of antithyroid drugs with positive TSH receptor antibodies. General study findings and limits: With a small sample size, accuracy may have been reduced.

The authors built TCR beta libraries using iRepertoire HTBI primers and Arm-PCR of CDR3 regions. Via MiXCR, TCRdb re-called the multiplex PCR reads, giving one row per CDR3 protein. Of roughly 360,000 distinct CDR3 sequences in the sample, approximately 25% were seen once. Described time point: persistent/refractory GD, antithyroid drugs over 5 years with positive TRAb. PBMC RNA served as the TCR library source. The TCR originated in a woman between 35 and 50 years old with Graves disease. The starting material was peripheral blood mononuclear cells (PBMCs), obtained when the disease was refractory, from a patient treated with antithyroid drugs.

The CDR3 nucleotides read TGTGCCAGCAGCCGTCAGGGCTCCCTTCAGCCCCAGCATTTT. Amino acid sequence: CASSRQGSLQPQHF. This chain uses TRBV11-2 with TRBJ1-5, with D maybe TRBD1 (5 bases). V lost 5 bases and J 6 bases, leaving 14 bases between the germline ends. Per germline, CDR1 SGHAT and CDR2 FQNNGV. The CDR3 covers 14 residues.